What follows are 16 T cell receptor beta chains derived from one specimen sequenced in a study of regulatory T cells in long-lasting Graves disease (dated by TCRdb to the early 2020s). Receptor libraries were prepared by multiplex PCR. Sequencer: Illumina HiSeq 4000. To build TCR beta libraries, CDR3 regions were amplified by Arm-PCR using iRepertoire HTBI primers. TCRdb reran the public reads through fastp at Q25 and MiXCR, keeping productive beta chains. Duplicate CDR3 protein sequences are folded into a single record with the most common DNA and genes. Here the sample has about 500,000 distinct CDR3 sequences; approximately 12% occur a single time. The top ten hold over 7% of the sample. Read against the paper, the sample's time point label means: newly diagnosed GD, antithyroid drugs for less than 3 months. RNA was extracted from PBMCs in TRIzol for both TCR sequencing and RNA sequencing. This sample also belongs to another study, concerning T cells in Graves' hyperthyroidism and ophthalmopathy.

The specimen was peripheral blood mononuclear cells (PBMCs), collected at new diagnosis, from a patient treated with antithyroid drugs. The source is a woman aged 30 to 39 with Graves disease. Donor details come from another sample of the same person, matched by shared clones.

In this sample, this clonotype turned up many times. This sequence joins TRBV2 and TRBJ1-3; D not resolved. V was shortened by 3 bases and J by 0 bases, with 12 bases between the two germline ends. CDR1 is SNHLY, CDR2 FYNNEI, per germline. This CDR3 contains 16 residues. In nucleotides, the CDR3 is TGTGCCAGCAGTGACGGGAAGGCGATCTCTGGAAACACCATATATTTT. Amino acid sequence: CASSDGKAISGNTIYF.

This clonotype showed up many times. V is TRBV6-2 or TRBV6-3 and J is TRBJ2-1; a possible D gene is TRBD2 (6 bases). This CDR3 spans 14 amino acids. The V gene lost 7 bases and the J gene lost 1 base, with 11 bases spanning the gap. Germline CDR1 and CDR2: MNHEY and SVGEGT. The CDR3 DNA is TGTGCCAGCACCCGGGACTTGTCCTACAATGAGCAGTTCTTC. Its translation is CASTRDLSYNEQFF.

This clonotype was counted many times. CDR3 sequence (DNA): TGTGCCAGCAGCCAAGATCATTTTTTTGGGGGGCGTTTTGGCACCGGGGAGCTGTTTTTT. Its protein product is CASSQDHFFGGRFGTGELFF. V gene TRBV3-1 combines with J gene TRBJ2-2; either TRBD1 or TRBD2 may supply D (6 bases each). The CDR3 extends over 20 amino acids. V dropped 0 bases and J dropped 4 bases, with 24 bases sitting between them. The germline CDR1 and CDR2 sequences are LGHDT and YNNKEL (reference sequence). Combining the CDR3 with reference TRBV3-1 and TRBJ2-2 gives the whole variable domain DTAVSQTPKYLVTQMGNDKSIKCEQNLGHDTMYWYKQDSKKFLKIMFSYNNKELIINETVPNRFSPKSPDKAHLNLHINSLELGDSAVYFCASSQDHFFGGRFGTGELFFGEGSRLTVL.

There are many counts of this clonotype. This chain uses TRBV20-1 with TRBJ2-3; 7 bases line up with TRBD1. Germline V lookup: CDR1 DFQATT, CDR2 SNEGSKA (reference sequence). The CDR3 sequence is 12 residues long. V was pared by 5 bases and J by 6 bases, with 5 bases of the junction left unmatched. This chain's CDR3 is CSAPRGLDTQYF. CDR3 coding DNA: TGCAGTGCTCCTAGGGGGCTGGATACGCAGTATTTT.

Of note for this clonotype: A read error may be the cause here, since a much bigger clone is one base away. This sequence joins TRBV20-1 and TRBJ1-1; D is uncertain. This CDR3 spans 12 amino acids. Germline V gene lookup returns CDR1 DFQATT and CDR2 SNEGSKA (reference sequence). CDR3 sequence reads: CSAYIMNTGAFF. CDR3 DNA sequence: TGCAGTGCCTACATTATGAACACTGGAGCTTTCTTT.

This clonotype came up many times. V gene TRBV3-1 combines with J gene TRBJ2-1, with D tentatively TRBD1 (6 bases). V was pared by 2 bases and J by 7 bases, with 18 bases between. CDR3 length: 16 amino acids. The germline V gene has CDR1 LGHDT and CDR2 YNNKEL (reference sequence). The CDR3 loop reads CASSQHDRRSINEQFF. CDR3 bases: TGTGCCAGCAGCCAACACGACAGGCGGTCGATTAATGAGCAGTTCTTC.

This clonotype was observed many times. The rearrangement links TRBV19 to TRBJ1-1; D not certain. The CDR3 totals 14 residues. Trimming took off 3 bases at V and 0 bases at J, with 8 bases between the two ends. Looked up from germline, CDR1 is LNHDA and CDR2 is SQIVND (reference sequence). CDR3 region: CASSMWVVNTEAFF. In DNA form, the CDR3 reads TGTGCCAGTAGTATGTGGGTGGTGAACACTGAAGCTTTCTTT. The full variable domain, its missing parts supplied by reference TRBV19 and TRBJ1-1, is DGGITQSPKYLFRKEGQNVTLSCEQNLNHDAMYWYRQDPGQGLRLIYYSQIVNDFQKGDIAEGYSVSREKKESFPLTVTSAQKNPTAFYLCASSMWVVNTEAFFGQGTRLTVV.

This clonotype showed up just a few times. The V gene is TRBV28, the J gene TRBJ2-7, with 7 bases matching TRBD2. The CDR3 runs 15 residues. The trim removed 0 bases at V and 0 bases at J, leaving 2 bases unmatched. Looked up from germline, CDR1 is MDHEN and CDR2 is SYDVKM. CDR3 in amino acids: CASSLWGGSSYEQYF. Written as DNA, the CDR3 is TGTGCCAGCAGTTTATGGGGCGGGAGCTCCTACGAGCAGTACTTC.

At least ten counts were recorded for this clonotype. This chain uses TRBV15 with TRBJ2-2, with D possibly being TRBD1 or TRBD2 (5 bases each). CDR3 size: 16 residues. CDR1 is LNHNV, CDR2 YYDKDF, per germline (reference sequence). The V and J ends lost 1 base and 1 base respectively, with 10 bases between them. CDR3 bases: TGTGCCACCAGCAGAGTGGGACGGTTGAACACCGGGGAGCTGTTTTTT. This gives the protein CATSRVGRLNTGELFF.

This clonotype came up many times. The genes are TRBV7-3 and TRBJ2-7; 7 nucleotides line up with TRBD1. J lost 1 base, V lost 2 bases, and 14 bases had no gene match. Germline CDR1 reads SGHTA; CDR2 reads FQGTGA. This CDR3 region has 18 residues. For the CDR3, the DNA is TGTGCCAGCAGCTTATCTTATCGGGCAGGGGGATTTTCCTACGAGCAGTACTTC. This gives the protein CASSLSYRAGGFSYEQYF.

The table lists this clonotype with many counts. The genes are TRBV6-2 or TRBV6-3 and TRBJ2-1, with 7 bases lining up with TRBD2. J was trimmed by 9 bases and V by 6 bases; bases with no gene match: 8. CDR1 and CDR2 from the germline V gene are MNHEY and SVGEGT. The CDR3 spans 13 residues. CDR3 bases: TGTGCCAGCAGGCGGGAGAGACTCACTGAGCAGTTCTTC. It yields the protein CASRRERLTEQFF.

Here the CDR3 reads CASSPFPDRGINIPEAFF. The CDR3 DNA sequence: TGCGCCAGCAGCCCGTTCCCGGACAGGGGGATAAACATCCCTGAAGCTTTCTTT. The chain combines TRBV4-3 with TRBJ1-1, with 10 bases aligning to TRBD1. Germline V CDR1 and CDR2: LGHNA, YSLEER. The J segment lost 6 bases and the V segment lost 4 bases, leaving 17 bases of the junction unmatched. This CDR3 region has 18 residues.

Ten or more counts support this clonotype. The CDR3 coding sequence is TGTGCCAGCAGGCAGAGCCAGGGGGTCAATGAGCAGTTCTTC. Protein product: CASRQSQGVNEQFF. V usage is TRBV13 and J usage is TRBJ2-1; 7 nucleotides align to TRBD1. Per the germline V gene, CDR1 is PRHDT and CDR2 is FYEKMQ (reference sequence). J gave up 6 bases and V 6 bases, and 8 bases lay outside the gene matches. The CDR3 has 14 residues.

This clonotype showed up many times. The CDR3, as DNA: TGTGCCACCGCTGGGCGCAGGGGGGACTATGGCTACACCTTC. Its translation: CATAGRRGDYGYTF. V and J are TRBV15 and TRBJ1-2; 7 bases fit TRBD1. Per the germline V gene, CDR1 is LNHNV and CDR2 is YYDKDF (reference sequence). With V trimmed by 8 bases and J by 3 bases, 9 bases remained unmatched. This CDR3 comprises 14 residues.

In its sample, this clonotype was seen many times. V usage is TRBV24-1 and J usage is TRBJ2-2; TRBD1 is a possible D gene (5 bases). This CDR3 is 16 amino acids long. V lost 4 bases and J 0 bases, leaving 11 bases between the germline ends. Germline-derived CDR1 and CDR2 are KGHDR and SFDVKD. The CDR3, as DNA: TGTGCCACCAGTGACCGGAGCAGGGCGAACACCGGGGAGCTGTTTTTT. Translation gives CATSDRSRANTGELFF.

This clonotype has ten or more counts. The CDR3 region is CSASDRDQETQYF. CDR3 in DNA: TGCAGTGCTTCCGACAGGGACCAAGAGACCCAGTACTTC. The genes are TRBV20-1 and TRBJ2-5; TRBD1 matches 7 bases. The germline V gene has CDR1 DFQATT and CDR2 SNEGSKA (reference sequence). Unmatched junction bases numbered 3, after V lost 5 bases and J lost 0 bases. The CDR3 is 13 residues long.